The 11 T cell receptor beta chains listed next were all sequenced from one sample in a study of T-cell memory formation after mild COVID-19. Using its own MiXCR run on the 5' RACE reads, TCRdb lists one record per CDR3 protein. The sample lists just over 350,000 distinct CDR3 sequences, under 15% occurring once. The specimen sequenced was PBMCs or a T cell subset sorted from them (not recorded which). These receptors all stem from a man aged 18 to 35 who had mild COVID-19 (a few samples of this study predate the infection). Cell type and time point are not known.

The V gene is TRBV12-3 or TRBV12-4, the J gene TRBJ1-2; 8 bases map to TRBD1. The CDR3 extends over 12 amino acids. V lost 6 bases, J lost 7 bases, and 4 bases stayed unmatched. CDR3 sequence (DNA): TGTGCCAGCAGGCCCAGGGGGCTTGGCTACACCTTC. Protein: CASRPRGLGYTF.

In this sample, this clonotype turned up a few times. The chain has TRBV4-1 and TRBJ2-4; possibly TRBD2 for D (6 bases). The CDR3 spans 13 residues. With 5 bases removed from V and 6 bases from J, the gap between germline ends came to 11 bases. Germline V gene lookup returns CDR1 MGHRA and CDR2 YSYEKL. The CDR3 loop reads CASSTIGGNIQYF. CDR3 sequence (DNA): TGCGCCAGCAGCACTATCGGGGGAAACATTCAGTACTTC.

This clonotype was picked up a small number of times. The CDR3 region is CASSLVSGGNGELFF. The CDR3 DNA reads as TGCGCCAGCAGCTTGGTGTCGGGGGGCAACGGGGAGCTGTTTTTT. The rearrangement links TRBV5-1 to TRBJ2-2; TRBD2 might be the D (7 bases). CDR3 size: 15 residues. Germline V CDR1 and CDR2: SGHRS, YFSETQ. Trimming left V 0 bases short and J 7 bases short, with 13 bases between.

J is TRBJ1-1 and V is TRBV5-6, with D maybe TRBD1 (5 bases). Trimming removed 5 bases from V and 4 bases from J, with 12 bases in between. CDR3 length: 13 amino acids. Germline-derived CDR1 and CDR2 are SGHDT and YYEEEE. The CDR3 spells CASSTADSTEAFF. The DNA of the CDR3 is TGTGCCAGCAGTACCGCTGACAGCACTGAAGCTTTCTTT.

The chain recombines TRBV7-6 with TRBJ2-2; TRBD2 matches at 12 bases. Per germline, CDR1 SGHVS and CDR2 FNYEAQ. The CDR3 is 17 amino acids. The V gene end was trimmed by 5 bases and the J gene end by 4 bases; junction bases not matched to a gene: 8. DNA of the CDR3: TGTGCCAGCAGCCTTCTAGCGGGGGGGCCCCTCACCGGGGAGCTGTTTTTT. It codes for CASSLLAGGPLTGELFF.

This clonotype occurred a few times. V is TRBV6-2 or TRBV6-3 and J is TRBJ1-2; TRBD1 matches 7 bases. The length of the CDR3 is 15 residues. Germline V lookup: CDR1 MNHEY, CDR2 SVGEGT. The V gene end was trimmed by 2 bases and the J gene end by 6 bases; junction bases not matched to a gene: 9. CDR3 coding DNA: TGTGCCAGCAGTTACCGGGACAGCAAGCTCAATGGCTACACCTTC. Translation gives CASSYRDSKLNGYTF.

This clonotype was counted only a few times. The junction does not match germline at one end; this may be a read error. The chain recombines TRBV7-9 with TRBJ1-1; unclear D gene. The CDR3 has 15 amino acids. The germline CDR1 and CDR2 sequences are SEHNR and FQNEAQ (reference sequence). The DNA of the CDR3 is TGTGCCAGCAGCCGTCCGCCATTTGGGAACACTGAAGCCTTCTTT. Translation gives CASSRPPFGNTEAFF.

This chain uses TRBV2 with TRBJ2-7; 7 positions match TRBD2. The CDR3 spans 15 residues. The germline CDR1 and CDR2 sequences are SNHLY and FYNNEI. V lost 7 bases, J lost 0 bases, and 9 bases stayed unmatched. CDR3 amino acids: CASNKAGPSSYEQYF. The CDR3, as DNA: TGTGCCAGCAATAAAGCGGGGCCCAGCTCCTACGAGCAGTACTTC.

This clonotype has only a few counts. The chain combines TRBV3-1 with TRBJ2-5; the match to TRBD2 covers 9 bases. The CDR3 consists of 15 residues. Germline V gene sequence: CDR1 LGHDT, CDR2 YNNKEL (reference sequence). J gave up 5 bases and V 6 bases, and 10 bases lay outside the gene matches. The CDR3 nucleotides are TGTGCCAGCAGTCTCACTCGGAGCGGGGGGGAGACCCAGTACTTC. It codes for CASSLTRSGGETQYF.

This chain links TRBV7-3 with TRBJ2-3, with D perhaps being TRBD1 or TRBD2 (6 bases each). The germline CDR1 and CDR2 sequences are SGHTA and FQGTGA. CDR3 length equals 16 residues. V lost 6 bases to trimming and J lost 0 bases, with 16 bases between them. Here the CDR3 reads CASSFQGTASTDTQYF. The CDR3 region has the DNA TGTGCCAGCAGTTTTCAGGGGACTGCTAGCACAGATACGCAGTATTTT. Supplemented by reference TRBV7-3 and TRBJ2-3, the full variable domain reads GAGVSQTPSNKVTEKGKYVELRCDPISGHTALYWYRQSLGQGPEFLIYFQGTGAADDSGLPNDRFFAVRPEGSVSTLKIQRTERGDSAVYLCASSFQGTASTDTQYFGPGTRLTVL.

This clonotype appeared a few times. The chain combines TRBV20-1 with TRBJ2-5; 11 nucleotides agree with TRBD2. This CDR3 has 15 amino acids. Germline V CDR1 and CDR2: DFQATT, SNEGSKA (reference sequence). V lost 6 bases and J lost 0; bases outside the gene matches: 6. The CDR3 region has the DNA TGCAGTGCGCTGACTAGCGGGACGTACCAAGAGACCCAGTACTTC. Translation: CSALTSGTYQETQYF.